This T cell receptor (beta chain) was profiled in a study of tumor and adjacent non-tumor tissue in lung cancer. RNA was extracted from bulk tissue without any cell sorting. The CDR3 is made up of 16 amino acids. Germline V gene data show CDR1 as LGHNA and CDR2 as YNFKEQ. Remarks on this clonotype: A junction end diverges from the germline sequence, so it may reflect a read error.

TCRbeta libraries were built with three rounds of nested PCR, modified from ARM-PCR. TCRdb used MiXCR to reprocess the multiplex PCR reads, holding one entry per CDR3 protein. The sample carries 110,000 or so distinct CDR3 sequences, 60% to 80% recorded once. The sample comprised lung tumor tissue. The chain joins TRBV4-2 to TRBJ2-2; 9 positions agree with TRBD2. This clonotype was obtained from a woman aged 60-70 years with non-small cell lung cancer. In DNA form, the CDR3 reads TGTGCCAGCAGTCAAGGTGCGGGGGGGAACATCGGGGACCTGTTTTTT. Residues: CASSQGAGGNIGDLFF.